The count of the clone carrying this TCR beta chain is one. Its antigen remains unidentified. The sample is drawn from a study of identical twins. Findings and limits, study-wide: Fewer insertions marked abundant cord blood beta clonotypes; young adult naive trended weakly, memory not at all.

Between the trimmed V and J ends, which lost 5 bases and 4 bases, there was a span of 15 bases. The CDR3 contains 14 residues. Germline lookup yields CDR1 SGHAT and CDR2 FQNNGV. The cDNA had a unique molecular identifier and a template-switch universal primer site. TCRdb re-called the 5' RACE reads with MiXCR, one entry per CDR3 protein. The repertoire holds about 570,000 distinct CDR3 sequences, 7.5% to 10% seen once, with roughly 3.2% in the top ten. A further study also used this sample, focusing on yellow fever vaccine responses in identical twins.

This TCR was sampled from a woman under 30 in good health. The chain uses TRBV11-2 and TRBJ2-7, with D uncertain. What was sequenced was PBMCs. The CDR3 region is CASSLPGKRYEQYF. CDR3 bases: TGTGCCAGCAGCCTACCGGGCAAAAGATACGAGCAGTACTTC.